This T cell receptor beta chain was identified during a study of monozygotic twins with inflammatory bowel disease. TCRdb re-called the 5' RACE reads; every CDR3 protein appears as one record, without DNA. This repertoire comprises roughly 160,000 distinct CDR3 sequences; its ten largest clones make up around 7.2%. This TCR was recovered from a human donor with ulcerative colitis or Crohn's disease, or a healthy co-twin of an affected twin (not recorded which). The sample taken for sequencing was blood.

CDR3 in amino acids: CASSESKGFNGELFF. The V and J genes are TRBV10-2 and TRBJ2-2. Looked up from germline, CDR1 is WSHSY and CDR2 is SAAADI. CDR3 length: 15 residues.